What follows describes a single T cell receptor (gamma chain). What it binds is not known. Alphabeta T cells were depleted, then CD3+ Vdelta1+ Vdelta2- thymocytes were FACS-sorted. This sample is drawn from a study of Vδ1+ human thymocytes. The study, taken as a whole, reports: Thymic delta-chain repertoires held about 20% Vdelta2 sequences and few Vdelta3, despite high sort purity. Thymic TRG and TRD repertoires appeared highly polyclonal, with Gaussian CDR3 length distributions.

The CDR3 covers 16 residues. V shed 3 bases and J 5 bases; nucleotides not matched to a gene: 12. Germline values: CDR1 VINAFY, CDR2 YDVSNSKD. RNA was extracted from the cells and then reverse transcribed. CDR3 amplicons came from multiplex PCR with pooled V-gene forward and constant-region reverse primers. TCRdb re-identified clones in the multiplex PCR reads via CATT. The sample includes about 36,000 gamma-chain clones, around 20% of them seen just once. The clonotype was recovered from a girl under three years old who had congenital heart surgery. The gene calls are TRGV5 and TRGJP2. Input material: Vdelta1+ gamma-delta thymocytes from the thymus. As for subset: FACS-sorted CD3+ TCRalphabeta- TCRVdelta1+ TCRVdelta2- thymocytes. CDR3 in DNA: TGTGCCACCTGGGACCCCCCCCGGGGCAGTGATTGGATCAAGACGTTT. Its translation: CATWDPPRGSDWIKTF.